This entry concerns a single T cell receptor beta chain. The protocol was immunoSEQ multiplex PCR, while the TCRdb copy is restricted to in-frame clones and leaves out a portion. In the table there are more than 25,000 clones, more than 90% of which are singletons. Trimming took 5 bases from V and 2 from J, leaving 11 bases between them. The CDR3 consists of 14 residues. Germline loops: CDR1 SNHLY, CDR2 FYNNEI. The data stem from a study of T cell changes during pregnancy in multiple sclerosis. This TCR was recovered from a female donor with multiple sclerosis, enrolled in a pregnancy study. This sample comprised CD4+ T cells from peripheral blood mononuclear cells, obtained in the first trimester of pregnancy. V gene TRBV2 combines with J gene TRBJ2-3; weak D call: TRBD1 (5 bases). CDR3 DNA: TGTGCCAGCAGTCAACAGGTATCCACAGATACGCAGTATTTT. It is translated as CASSQQVSTDTQYF.